Below are 21 T cell receptor beta chains sequenced from a single sample in a study of PD-L1 blockade in urothelial cancer. This table comes from immunoSEQ multiplex PCR, and its TCRdb copy is limited to in-frame clones, with some not included. The table lists about 82,000 clones, more than 75% of them singletons. The sequences come from PBMCs, collected around atezolizumab (anti-PD-L1) treatment. Receptor source: a man between 65 and 85 years old with urothelial cancer.

The chain uses TRBV7-2 and TRBJ2-7; D is possibly TRBD2 (6 bases). Germline values: CDR1 SGHTA, CDR2 FQGNSA. The CDR3 totals 15 residues. V lost 1 base and J 1 base, leaving 11 bases between the germline ends. The chain's CDR3 is CASSLDGGESYEQYF. CDR3 in DNA: TGTGCCAGCAGCTTAGACGGCGGGGAATCCTACGAGCAGTACTTC.

The chain carries TRBV6-6 and TRBJ2-1; the D is unclear. Germline CDR1 and CDR2: MNHNY and SVGAGI (reference sequence). The CDR3 totals 13 residues. V lost 0 bases and J lost 9, with 9 bases in between. The CDR3 DNA reads TGTGCCAGCAGTTACTCGTCGGGTGGTGAGCAGTTCTTC. Its translation: CASSYSSGGEQFF.

This chain uses TRBV6-1 with TRBJ1-4; the D gene is possibly TRBD1 (6 bases). Germline CDR1 reads MNHNS; CDR2 reads SASEGT. With 8 bases removed from V and 0 bases from J, the gap between germline ends came to 13 bases. The CDR3 is 15 amino acids. CDR3 region: CASRWDTATNEKLFF. The CDR3 DNA reads as TGTGCCAGCCGCTGGGACACCGCAACTAATGAAAAACTGTTTTTT.

CDR3 loop: CASSIFRGLNNQPQHF. Here the CDR3 DNA reads TGTGCCAGTAGTATTTTCAGGGGGCTGAACAATCAGCCCCAGCATTTT. The gene calls are TRBV19 and TRBJ1-5; 8 bases are shared with TRBD1. The CDR3 runs to 16 residues. After removal of 3 bases from V and 3 bases from J, the junction contained 7 bases not matched to a gene. Germline V gene lookup returns CDR1 LNHDA and CDR2 SQIVND (reference sequence).

The gene calls are TRBV7-9 and TRBJ1-2; TRBD1 aligns across 7 bases. Germline loops: CDR1 SEHNR, CDR2 FQNEAQ (reference sequence). The CDR3 spans 14 residues. V lost 1 base and J lost 7; bases outside the gene matches: 6. The CDR3, as DNA: TGTGCCAGCAGCTTAGTGGAGGGGGCCAGTGGCTACACCTTC. It translates to CASSLVEGASGYTF.

V is TRBV4-1 and J is TRBJ2-7, with a tentative D call TRBD1 (6 bases). CDR3 length equals 15 residues. V was pared by 0 bases and J by 2 bases, with 11 bases between. Germline-derived CDR1 and CDR2 are MGHRA and YSYEKL. The CDR3 DNA is TGCGCCAGCAGCCAAGAAGGGACACCAGCCTACGAGCAGTACTTC. Translated, it gives CASSQEGTPAYEQYF.

The chain employs TRBV5-1 and TRBJ1-3; TRBD1 is a possible D gene (5 bases). Germline loops: CDR1 SGHRS, CDR2 YFSETQ. V gave up 4 bases and J gave up 3 bases, with 14 bases separating them. The CDR3 spans 15 residues. CDR3 region: CASSPYGGGGNTIYF. CDR3 in DNA: TGCGCCAGCAGCCCCTATGGGGGAGGTGGAAACACCATATATTTT.

The chain uses TRBV19 and TRBJ2-5; 7 nucleotides align to TRBD2. With 7 bases clipped from V and 1 base from J, the junction kept 15 bases outside the gene matches. This CDR3 is 17 amino acids long. Germline lookup yields CDR1 LNHDA and CDR2 SQIVND (reference sequence). CDR3 in DNA: TGTGCCAGTAAACAAGGCGGGGCTAGCGGCATCCAAGAGACCCAGTACTTC. Translated: CASKQGGASGIQETQYF.

The rearrangement uses TRBV6-1 and TRBJ2-4, with 10 bases that match TRBD2. V lost 3 bases, J lost 6 bases, and 5 bases stayed unmatched. The germline V gene has CDR1 MNHNS and CDR2 SASEGT. The CDR3 has 15 residues. The CDR3 loop is CASSDPTSGVNIQYF. The CDR3 nucleotides are TGTGCCAGCAGTGACCCAACTAGCGGGGTAAACATTCAGTACTTC.

The chain carries TRBV6-5 and TRBJ1-1; possible D gene TRBD1, 6 bases. Per germline, CDR1 MNHEY and CDR2 SVGAGI. CDR3 length: 15 amino acids. V was shortened by 6 bases and J by 0 bases, with 14 bases between the two germline ends. The CDR3 spells CASRQGVIMNTEAFF. The CDR3 region has the DNA TGTGCCAGCAGACAGGGAGTGATAATGAACACTGAAGCTTTCTTT.

This chain uses TRBV11-3 with TRBJ1-1; 8 positions match TRBD1. Per germline, CDR1 SGHNT and CDR2 YENEEA. V shed 5 bases, J shed 5 bases, and the junction held 7 bases outside the gene matches. This CDR3 comprises 14 residues. The CDR3 region has the DNA TGTGCCAGCAGCCCGAGGACAGGGCGGACTGAAGCTTTCTTT. It encodes CASSPRTGRTEAFF.

The chain employs TRBV7-2 and TRBJ2-7; maybe TRBD1 (5 bases). This CDR3 region has 14 residues. V shed 1 base and J shed 2 bases, with 9 bases lying between them. Looked up from germline, CDR1 is SGHTA and CDR2 is FQGNSA. The CDR3 bases are TGTGCCAGCAGCTTAGGCAGGGAAGCCTACGAGCAGTACTTC. It codes for CASSLGREAYEQYF.

The rearrangement uses TRBV11-3 and TRBJ2-5, with D possibly being TRBD1 (5 bases). Trimming stripped 5 bases from V and 5 bases from J, with 12 bases between. This CDR3 is 13 amino acids long. Germline values: CDR1 SGHNT, CDR2 YENEEA. CDR3 nucleotide sequence: TGTGCCAGCAGCCTCAGGGCCGGTGAGACCCAGTACTTC. Protein sequence: CASSLRAGETQYF.

The J gene is TRBJ1-2, the V gene TRBV18; the D gene is possibly TRBD1 (6 bases). The germline gives CDR1 KGHSH, CDR2 LQKENI. Between the trimmed V and J ends, which lost 2 bases and 2 bases, there was a span of 12 bases. This CDR3 comprises 15 residues. CDR3 region: CASSPRAGANYGYTF. In nucleotides, the CDR3 is TGTGCCAGCTCACCAAGGGCAGGGGCGAACTATGGCTACACCTTC. The variable domain in full, with the rest retrieved from reference TRBV18 and TRBJ1-2, is NAGVMQNPRHLVRRRGQEARLRCSPMKGHSHVYWYRQLPEEGLKFMVYLQKENIIDESGMPKERFSAEFPKEGPSILRIQQVVRGDSAAYFCASSPRAGANYGYTFGSGTRLTVV.

The genes are TRBV15 and TRBJ2-7; a possible D gene is TRBD2 (6 bases). The CDR3 length is 15 residues. The germline gives CDR1 LNHNV, CDR2 YYDKDF (reference sequence). The V end was cut by 1 base, the J end by 2 bases, with 12 bases between. DNA of the CDR3: TGTGCCACCAGCAGAGTCGGGGGAGGAACCTACGAGCAGTACTTC. Residues: CATSRVGGGTYEQYF.

The chain is built from TRBV19 and TRBJ1-2; maybe TRBD1 (6 bases). CDR1 is LNHDA and CDR2 is SQIVND in the germline V gene (reference sequence). Trimming cost V 7 bases and J 3 bases, with 15 bases left between them. This CDR3 has 14 residues. DNA of the CDR3: TGTGCCAGTACAGATAACAGGGTCGACTATGGCTACACCTTC. Its translation: CASTDNRVDYGYTF.

V gene TRBV4-3 combines with J gene TRBJ2-1; no clear D gene. The CDR3 extends over 13 amino acids. Trimming left V 0 bases short and J 4 bases short, with 4 bases between. Germline V gene lookup returns CDR1 LGHNA and CDR2 YSLEER. CDR3 sequence (DNA): TGCGCCAGCAGCCAAGATGTATACAATGAGCAGTTCTTC. Translated: CASSQDVYNEQFF.

This chain joins TRBV11-3 and TRBJ2-7; 7 bases agree with TRBD1. Germline-derived CDR1 and CDR2 are SGHNT and YENEEA. CDR3 length: 13 amino acids. Unmatched junction bases numbered 2, after V lost 5 bases and J lost 1 base. This CDR3 is CASSRDSSYEQYF. CDR3 DNA: TGTGCCAGCAGCCGGGACAGTTCCTACGAGCAGTACTTC.

V and J are TRBV6-6 and TRBJ2-7; 9 bases match TRBD1. The germline CDR1 and CDR2 sequences are MNHNY and SVGAGI (reference sequence). J was trimmed by 0 bases and V by 6 bases; bases with no gene match: 6. The CDR3 is made up of 15 amino acids. The CDR3 bases are TGTGCCAGCAGATTAAGGACAGGGGCCTCCTACGAGCAGTACTTC. This sequence encodes CASRLRTGASYEQYF.

This chain connects TRBV11-3 to TRBJ2-7; D gene unclear. Germline CDR1 SGHNT, CDR2 YENEEA. The V gene lost 5 bases and the J gene lost 1 base, with 12 bases spanning the gap. The CDR3 runs 14 residues. The CDR3 is CASSPPTASYEQYF. The CDR3 DNA reads as TGTGCCAGCAGCCCCCCGACTGCTTCCTACGAGCAGTACTTC.

The rearrangement links TRBV7-9 to TRBJ1-2, with D perhaps TRBD1 (6 bases). The V end lost 5 bases, the J end lost 7 bases, and 14 bases lay between the germline ends. Looked up from germline, CDR1 is SEHNR and CDR2 is FQNEAQ (reference sequence). The CDR3 is 13 amino acids. CDR3 coding DNA: TGTGCCAGCAGCACCCGACAGGCGGCTGGCTACACCTTC. The encoded protein is CASSTRQAAGYTF.